Below are 4 T cell receptor beta chains sequenced from a single sample in a study of T cell repertoires in cytomegalovirus infection. MiXCR, run by TCRdb on the reads, gives a single entry per CDR3 protein. In the table there are 250,000 or so distinct CDR3 sequences, about 15% of which are singletons. The sequenced sample consisted of CD8+ T cells from PBMCs. Receptor source: a human donor in good health (CMV status not recorded). Some clones in this sample may be carry-over from other donors' samples.

This clonotype was detected many times. V and J are TRBV7-8 and TRBJ2-7; D unclear. V lost 1 base to trimming and J lost 0 bases, with 13 bases between them. This CDR3 has 16 amino acids. In germline, CDR1 is SGHVS, CDR2 FQNEAQ. CDR3 region: CASSLGGPLASYEQYF. CDR3 in DNA: TGTGCCAGCAGCTTAGGAGGCCCGTTAGCCTCCTACGAGCAGTACTTC.

There are many counts of this clonotype. V and J are TRBV6-1 and TRBJ2-7; 7 bases fit TRBD1. The CDR3 is made up of 13 amino acids. Germline V gene lookup returns CDR1 MNHNS and CDR2 SASEGT. V lost 5 bases to trimming and J lost 4 bases; unmatched junction nucleotides: 5. In nucleotides, the CDR3 is TGTGCCAGCAGTCAAGGGACAGTATACGAGCAGTACTTC. It yields the protein CASSQGTVYEQYF.

This clonotype has at least ten counts. This chain uses TRBV7-3 with TRBJ2-1; perhaps TRBD1 as D (5 bases). V was pared by 3 bases and J by 6 bases, with 9 bases between. The CDR3 sequence is 13 residues long. Germline assignment: CDR1 SGHTA and CDR2 FQGTGA. The CDR3 DNA follows: TGTGCCAGCAGCTTTACAGGAAGCAATGAGCAGTTCTTC. Amino acid sequence: CASSFTGSNEQFF.

CDR3 sequence reads: CASSLEGWGNTEAFF. The CDR3, as DNA: TGTGCCAGCAGCTTAGAAGGTTGGGGAAACACTGAAGCTTTCTTT. This chain uses TRBV11-2 with TRBJ1-1; no firm D call. The CDR3 is 15 amino acids. In germline, CDR1 is SGHAT, CDR2 FQNNGV. Between the trimmed V and J ends, which lost 0 bases and 2 bases, there was a span of 10 bases.